The 19 T cell receptor beta chains below come from one sample, sequenced in a study of CD8 T cells in ankylosing spondylitis. One entry per CDR3 protein results from TCRdb running MiXCR on the 5' RACE reads. The top ten clones hold roughly 15% of a sample with about 160,000 distinct CDR3 sequences, approximately 48% of them seen once. The sample comprised synovial fluid, either unsorted or a sorted T cell fraction (not recorded which). These receptors came from a male donor with ankylosing spondylitis.

This chain connects TRBV11-3 to TRBJ1-4; weak D call: TRBD1 (5 bases). CDR3 size: 21 residues. Trimming pared 5 bases from V and 0 bases from J, leaving 28 bases between. Looked up from germline, CDR1 is SGHNT and CDR2 is YENEEA. The CDR3 region is CASSQNSWDLLKGATNEKLFF. DNA of the CDR3: TGTGCCAGCAGCCAAAACTCATGGGACCTCCTCAAGGGTGCAACTAATGAAAAACTGTTTTTT.

The chain employs TRBV12-3 or TRBV12-4 and TRBJ1-2; unclear D gene. Trimming stripped 3 bases from V and 3 bases from J, with 14 bases between. The CDR3 sequence is 15 residues long. This CDR3 is CASSFGRGLYYGYTF. The CDR3 DNA follows: TGTGCCAGCAGTTTTGGACGGGGTCTGTACTATGGCTACACCTTC.

The chain combines TRBV5-1 with TRBJ1-1, with 7 positions matching TRBD1. CDR3 size: 15 residues. Germline V gene lookup returns CDR1 SGHRS and CDR2 YFSETQ. V lost 3 bases, J lost 0 bases, and 5 bases stayed unmatched. CDR3 bases: TGCGCCAGCAGCTCTCGACAGGGAATGAACACTGAAGCTTTCTTT. Translated, it gives CASSSRQGMNTEAFF.

This clonotype was detected only once. The chain links TRBV30 to TRBJ1-5; TRBD1 matches at 8 bases. From germline, CDR1 is GTSNPN and CDR2 SVGIG (reference sequence). The CDR3 spans 19 residues. J lost 0 bases, V lost 2 bases, and 15 bases had no gene match. CDR3 coding DNA: TGTGCCTGGAGTCCAACGGACAGGGTGGTGGAGGTTAGCAATCAGCCCCAGCATTTT. As protein: CAWSPTDRVVEVSNQPQHF.

This clonotype was picked up a small number of times. The V gene is TRBV7-9, the J gene TRBJ1-3; maybe TRBD1 (6 bases). V was shortened by 5 bases and J by 0 bases, with 14 bases between the two germline ends. The CDR3 totals 16 residues. Germline V CDR1 and CDR2: SEHNR, FQNEAQ (reference sequence). The CDR3 sequence is CASSAYRDPSGNTIYF. The CDR3 nucleotides are TGTGCCAGCAGCGCCTACAGGGATCCCTCTGGAAACACCATATATTTT.

Many counts were recorded for this clonotype. The chain has TRBV7-9 and TRBJ2-2, with D unresolved. CDR3 length: 13 amino acids. V lost 5 bases to trimming and J lost 1 base, with 5 bases between them. The germline gives CDR1 SEHNR, CDR2 FQNEAQ (reference sequence). CDR3 nucleotides: TGTGCCAGCAGCGTCTTGAACACCGGGGAGCTGTTTTTT. This sequence encodes CASSVLNTGELFF.

The chain has TRBV7-8 and TRBJ2-2; no definite D call. Germline V CDR1 and CDR2: SGHVS, FQNEAQ. CDR3 length equals 15 residues. The V end was cut by 5 bases, the J end by 6 bases, with 16 bases between. CDR3 DNA: TGTGCCAGCAGCCCCGGATGGCTAGGGTCCGGGGAGCTGTTTTTT. As protein: CASSPGWLGSGELFF.

The V call is TRBV5-8, the J call TRBJ1-1, with no clear D. CDR1 SGHTS and CDR2 YDEGEE come from the germline V gene. V was trimmed by 2 bases and J by 0 bases, leaving 5 bases between them. This CDR3 contains 13 residues. CDR3 amino acids: CASSFPLNTEAFF. The DNA for the CDR3 is TGTGCCAGCAGCTTCCCCTTGAACACTGAAGCTTTCTTT.

The rearrangement joins TRBV16 to TRBJ2-1, with 10 bases fitting TRBD2. Germline lookup yields CDR1 KGHSY and CDR2 FQNENV. Losses at the gene ends were 6 bases for V and 6 bases for J; bases not matched to a gene: 14. The CDR3 totals 17 residues. The CDR3 region has the DNA TGTGCCAGCAGACAAGAGACTAGCGGGCCGGGGGGCAATGAGCAGTTCTTC. Amino acid sequence: CASRQETSGPGGNEQFF. The whole variable domain, filled in from reference TRBV16 and TRBJ2-1, reads GEEVAQTPKHLVRGEGQKAKLYCAPIKGHSYVFWYQQVLKNEFKFLISFQNENVFDETGMPKERFSAKCLPNSPCSLEIQATKLEDSAVYFCASRQETSGPGGNEQFFGPGTRLTVL.

This clonotype turned up a few times. The chain joins TRBV11-2 to TRBJ2-1; TRBD2 matches at 8 bases. The CDR3 has 18 residues. Germline CDR1 is SGHAT and CDR2 is FQNNGV. With V trimmed by 2 bases and J by 4 bases, 13 bases remained unmatched. CDR3 sequence: CASSLNTQLAAPYNEQFF. CDR3 nucleotide sequence: TGTGCCAGCAGCTTAAATACTCAACTAGCGGCCCCTTACAATGAGCAGTTCTTC.

The chain has TRBV20-1 and TRBJ2-4; D remains ambiguous. The germline gives CDR1 DFQATT, CDR2 SNEGSKA (reference sequence). The V and J ends lost 4 bases and 0 bases respectively, with 13 bases between them. This CDR3 is 15 amino acids long. CDR3 nucleotides: TGCAGTGCTAAAGGAGAACCAGGAGCCAAAAACATTCAGTACTTC. It encodes CSAKGEPGAKNIQYF.

The CDR3 loop is CASSRLYSPETNIQYF. DNA for the CDR3: TGCGCCAGCAGCCGCCTGTACTCCCCGGAGACAAACATTCAGTACTTC. J is TRBJ2-4 and V is TRBV5-1; unclear D gene. The CDR3 extends over 16 amino acids. Germline CDR1 is SGHRS and CDR2 is YFSETQ. Trimming took 4 bases from V and 6 from J, leaving 20 bases between them.

V gene TRBV7-8 combines with J gene TRBJ2-7; D uncertain. Between the trimmed V and J ends, which lost 5 bases and 2 bases, there was a span of 10 bases. Germline CDR1 and CDR2: SGHVS and FQNEAQ. The CDR3 length is 13 residues. The CDR3 sequence is CASSPGFTYEQYF. The CDR3 DNA follows: TGTGCCAGCAGCCCTGGTTTTACCTACGAGCAGTACTTC.

This sequence joins TRBV6-2 or TRBV6-3 and TRBJ2-3; the D gene is possibly TRBD2 (6 bases). CDR3 size: 16 residues. Trimming left V 4 bases short and J 1 base short, with 15 bases between. Per germline, CDR1 MNHEY and CDR2 SVGEGT. CDR3 sequence: CASSSSPGGGTDTQYF. The DNA of the CDR3 is TGTGCCAGCAGTTCCAGCCCCGGGGGAGGCACAGATACGCAGTATTTT.

The J gene is TRBJ1-6, the V gene TRBV6-1; D may be TRBD1 (5 bases). The CDR3 length is 14 residues. Germline V CDR1 and CDR2: MNHNS, SASEGT. Deletions cut 5 bases from V and 12 bases from J, with 17 bases between. The CDR3 is CASSTLWGAGPLHF. The CDR3 nucleotides read TGTGCCAGCAGTACGTTGTGGGGCGCCGGACCCCTCCACTTT.

This chain uses TRBV13 with TRBJ2-1; tentative D call: TRBD2 (6 bases). CDR1 and CDR2 from the germline V gene are PRHDT and FYEKMQ (reference sequence). With 0 bases removed from V and 5 bases from J, the gap between germline ends came to 14 bases. The CDR3 spans 16 residues. This chain's CDR3 is CASSLGRGLPNNEQFF. CDR3 DNA: TGTGCCAGCAGCTTAGGCCGTGGACTACCGAACAATGAGCAGTTCTTC.

This clonotype was counted between two and nine times. J is TRBJ1-1 and V is TRBV6-6; 7 bases map to TRBD1. This CDR3 is 13 amino acids long. Germline assignment: CDR1 MNHNY and CDR2 SVGAGI (reference sequence). V shed 6 bases and J 1 base; nucleotides not matched to a gene: 2. The CDR3 DNA reads TGTGCCAGCAGCGGACAGGAGAACACTGAAGCTTTCTTT. Its translation is CASSGQENTEAFF.

Written as DNA, the CDR3 is TGTGCCAGCAGCCTTCGACTAGCGGGAGGACCTCGGACCTACGAGCAGTACTTC. Translating it yields CASSLRLAGGPRTYEQYF. The rearrangement links TRBV4-2 to TRBJ2-7; 13 bases match TRBD2. J gave up 2 bases and V 4 bases, and 11 bases lay outside the gene matches. The CDR3 consists of 18 residues. Germline CDR1 reads LGHNA; CDR2 reads YNFKEQ.

The CDR3 nucleotides read TGTGCCAGCAGTGGGGACAGGACGAACACCGGGGAGCTGTTTTTT. Protein product: CASSGDRTNTGELFF. The chain has TRBV12-3 or TRBV12-4 and TRBJ2-2; 8 bases map to TRBD1. The CDR3 sequence is 15 residues long. Trimming at V came to 5 bases and at J to 0 bases, leaving 2 bases not matched to a gene.